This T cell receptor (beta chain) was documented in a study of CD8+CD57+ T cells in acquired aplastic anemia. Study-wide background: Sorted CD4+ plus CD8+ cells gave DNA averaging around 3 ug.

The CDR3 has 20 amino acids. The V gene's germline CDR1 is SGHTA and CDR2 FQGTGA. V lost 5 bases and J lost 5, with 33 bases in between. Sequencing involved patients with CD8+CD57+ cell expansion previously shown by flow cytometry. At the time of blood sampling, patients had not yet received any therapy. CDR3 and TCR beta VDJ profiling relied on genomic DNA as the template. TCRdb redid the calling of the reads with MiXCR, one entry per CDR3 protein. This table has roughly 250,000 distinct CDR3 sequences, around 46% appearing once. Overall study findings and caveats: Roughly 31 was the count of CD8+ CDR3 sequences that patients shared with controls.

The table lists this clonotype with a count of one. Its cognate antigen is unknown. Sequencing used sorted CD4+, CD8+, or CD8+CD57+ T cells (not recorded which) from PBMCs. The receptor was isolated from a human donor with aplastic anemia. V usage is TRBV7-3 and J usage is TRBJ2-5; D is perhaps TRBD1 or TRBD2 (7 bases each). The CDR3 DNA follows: TGTGCCAGCAGCCGAGCCCGACAGGGTCGGGGATTGGGGGGGGGGGAGACCCAGTACTTC. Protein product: CASSRARQGRGLGGGETQYF.